Below are 32 T cell receptor beta chains sequenced from a single sample in a study of STAT5B mutations in CD4+ large granular lymphocyte leukemia. Sequenced by immunoSEQ multiplex PCR; TCRdb stores in-frame clones only, minus some. The data hold 35,000 to 40,000 clones, with about 81% observed a single time. Material for sequencing was CD4+ T cells from blood buffy coats. These TCRs come from a human donor in good health.

The rearrangement links TRBV4-2 to TRBJ2-1; 11 bases map to TRBD2. The CDR3 runs 18 residues. Trimming took 1 base from V and 2 from J; bases not matched to a gene: 7. Germline loops: CDR1 LGHNA, CDR2 YNFKEQ. CDR3 bases: TGTGCCAGCAGCCAAGTGCTAGCGGGGGGACTTACCTACAATGAGCAGTTCTTC. Translation: CASSQVLAGGLTYNEQFF.

There are a few counts of this clone. The rearrangement joins TRBV4-3 to TRBJ1-2, with D tentatively TRBD1 (5 bases). Germline V gives CDR1 LGHNA, CDR2 YSLEER. The ends were cut back, 3 bases at V and 6 bases at J, with 8 bases in the middle. This CDR3 comprises 12 residues. CDR3 coding DNA: TGCGCCAGCAGCCAGGGGGGACATGGCTACACCTTC. It encodes CASSQGGHGYTF.

The chain employs TRBV2 and TRBJ2-7; TRBD2 aligns across 12 bases. Germline V gene lookup returns CDR1 SNHLY and CDR2 FYNNEI. The CDR3 consists of 14 residues. CDR3 protein: CAEGSTSGGYEQYF. The CDR3 bases are TGTGCAGAAGGGTCGACTAGCGGGGGTTACGAGCAGTACTTC.

Worth noting for this clone: Other nucleotide sequences from this sample produce the same CDR3. The rearrangement uses TRBV5-4 and TRBJ2-7; D is possibly TRBD2 (6 bases). Per germline, CDR1 SGHNT and CDR2 YYREEE (reference sequence). V lost 2 bases, J lost 6 bases, and 15 bases lay in between. The CDR3 is 14 amino acids. DNA for the CDR3: TGTGCCAGCAGCTTAGTGGGAGGACCGGGCGAGCAGTACTTC. This codes for CASSLVGGPGEQYF.

The chain employs TRBV19 and TRBJ2-5, with 9 bases aligning to TRBD2. The CDR3 length is 16 residues. With 5 bases clipped from V and 2 bases from J, the junction kept 9 bases outside the gene matches. Germline lookup yields CDR1 LNHDA and CDR2 SQIVND (reference sequence). CDR3 residues: CASSDHSGGTQETQYF. DNA of the CDR3: TGTGCCAGTAGTGACCACAGCGGGGGGACTCAAGAGACCCAGTACTTC.

The CDR3 DNA reads TGTGCCAGCTCACCACGAGTCCCGGCGGAAGCGTTTCCTAGCACAGATACGCAGTATTTT. Translating gives CASSPRVPAEAFPSTDTQYF. The gene calls are TRBV18 and TRBJ2-3; D unclear. Germline V gives CDR1 KGHSH, CDR2 LQKENI. CDR3 size: 20 residues. The V end was cut by 1 base, the J end by 0 bases, with 23 bases between.

The chain couples TRBV5-6 to TRBJ2-3, with 12 bases matching TRBD2. The length of the CDR3 is 16 residues. The germline gives CDR1 SGHDT, CDR2 YYEEEE. Losses at the gene ends were 0 bases for V and 2 bases for J; bases not matched to a gene: 1. In DNA form, the CDR3 reads TGTGCCAGCAGCTTGGGACTAGCGGGAGTCACAGATACGCAGTATTTT. This gives the protein CASSLGLAGVTDTQYF.

This clone was counted a few times. The chain uses TRBV9 and TRBJ2-2; D is unresolved. V was clipped by 4 bases and J by 7 bases, with 11 bases between them. The CDR3 has 13 residues. The germline V gene has CDR1 SGDLS and CDR2 YYNGEE. The CDR3 bases are TGTGCCAGCAGCCTCGGGCTTGTCGGGGAGCTGTTTTTT. Protein: CASSLGLVGELFF.

The chain recombines TRBV6-6 with TRBJ2-5; 7 bases are a match to TRBD2. J was trimmed by 5 bases and V by 2 bases; bases with no gene match: 8. From germline, CDR1 is MNHNY and CDR2 SVGAGI (reference sequence). The CDR3 spans 15 residues. This CDR3 is CASSYGLEPVETQYF. The CDR3 region has the DNA TGTGCCAGCAGTTACGGACTAGAGCCGGTTGAGACCCAGTACTTC.

CDR3: CASSLGAGGAADTQYF. The CDR3, as DNA: TGTGCCAGCAGCTTAGGAGCGGGGGGTGCGGCAGATACGCAGTATTTT. The J gene is TRBJ2-3, the V gene TRBV7-8; 9 nucleotides align to TRBD2. Germline trimming cut 1 base from V and 4 bases from J; bases unmatched to any gene: 6. Germline assignment: CDR1 SGHVS and CDR2 FQNEAQ. CDR3 size: 16 residues.

This clone was seen more than once but under ten times. The rearrangement uses TRBV7-7 and TRBJ2-5; 7 nucleotides match TRBD2. This CDR3 contains 15 residues. Germline V gene sequence: CDR1 SSHAT, CDR2 FNYEAQ (reference sequence). CDR3 residues: CASGEDGGSQETQYF. DNA for the CDR3: TGTGCTAGCGGCGAAGACGGGGGGAGCCAAGAGACCCAGTACTTC.

The rearrangement joins TRBV2 to TRBJ2-6; possible D gene TRBD1, 5 bases. Trimming removed 6 bases from V and 0 bases from J, with 9 bases in between. Germline loops: CDR1 SNHLY, CDR2 FYNNEI. The length of the CDR3 is 15 residues. CDR3 bases: TGTGCCAGCAGAGTTGACAGCTCTGGGGCCAACGTCCTGACTTTC. It specifies CASRVDSSGANVLTF.

J is TRBJ2-1 and V is TRBV27; 9 positions agree with TRBD2. Losses at the gene ends were 3 bases for V and 4 bases for J; bases not matched to a gene: 4. This CDR3 comprises 15 residues. In germline, CDR1 is MNHEY, CDR2 SMNVEV (reference sequence). CDR3 sequence (DNA): TGTGCCAGCAGTTTGGGGGCGGGGGGGTACAATGAGCAGTTCTTC. It specifies CASSLGAGGYNEQFF.

The rearrangement joins TRBV5-4 to TRBJ2-5, with D hard to call. The V end was cut by 1 base, the J end by 3 bases, with 13 bases between. Germline V gene sequence: CDR1 SGHNT, CDR2 YYREEE (reference sequence). CDR3 size: 15 residues. DNA of the CDR3: TGTGCCAGCAGCTTGAGGCAGATCGGAAAAGAGACCCAGTACTTC. Amino acids: CASSLRQIGKETQYF.

This sequence joins TRBV28 and TRBJ2-3; D remains ambiguous. The V gene lost 7 bases and the J gene lost 1 base, with 9 bases spanning the gap. This CDR3 contains 13 residues. The germline gives CDR1 MDHEN, CDR2 SYDVKM. For the CDR3, the DNA is TGTGCCAGCACCCCCGGGCGCACAGATACGCAGTATTTT. It translates to CASTPGRTDTQYF. The full variable domain, with the rest looked up from reference TRBV28 and TRBJ2-3, is DVKVTQSSRYLVKRTGEKVFLECVQDMDHENMFWYRQDPGLGLRLIYFSYDVKMKEKGDIPEGYSVSREKKERFSLILESASTNQTSMYLCASTPGRTDTQYFGPGTRLTVL.

This chain connects TRBV9 to TRBJ2-3; D ambiguous. This CDR3 comprises 15 residues. CDR1 is SGDLS, CDR2 YYNGEE, per germline. V was trimmed by 0 bases and J by 2 bases, leaving 10 bases between them. CDR3 nucleotides: TGTGCCAGCAGCGTAGTTGGGCAGCTCACAGATACGCAGTATTTT. Translating it yields CASSVVGQLTDTQYF.

This chain joins TRBV5-6 and TRBJ2-3; D is uncertain. V dropped 1 base and J dropped 2 bases, with 8 bases sitting between them. CDR3 length: 14 amino acids. Germline V lookup: CDR1 SGHDT, CDR2 YYEEEE. CDR3 sequence (DNA): TGTGCCAGCAGCTTGCGATCTTACACAGATACGCAGTATTTT. Protein sequence: CASSLRSYTDTQYF.

This clone was seen only a few times. The chain has TRBV2 and TRBJ2-2; D may be TRBD1 (5 bases). Trimming took off 3 bases at V and 8 bases at J, with 13 bases between the two ends. Germline V gives CDR1 SNHLY, CDR2 FYNNEI. The CDR3 spans 14 residues. The CDR3 DNA reads as TGTGCCAGCAGTGACAGGGCGTCTTTGGGGGAGCTGTTTTTT. It yields the protein CASSDRASLGELFF.

The chain links TRBV19 to TRBJ1-2; maybe TRBD1 (5 bases). Germline lookup yields CDR1 LNHDA and CDR2 SQIVND (reference sequence). Trimming cost V 5 bases and J 2 bases, with 12 bases left between them. This CDR3 is built from 14 residues. The CDR3: CASSSTVGNYGYTF. In nucleotides, the CDR3 is TGTGCCAGTAGTTCGACAGTGGGAAACTATGGCTACACCTTC.

Remarks on this clone: The limits of the CDR3 on the DNA are not certain, so only TCRdb's listed CDR3 is given. The chain carries TRBV9 and TRBJ2-1; TRBD2, as called in the table, went unchecked against the DNA. Counting both end residues, the CDR3 totals 14 amino acids. Germline assignment: CDR1 SGDLS and CDR2 YYNGEE. The CDR3 is CASSVGSGSVFRFF.

V gene TRBV6-4 combines with J gene TRBJ2-6, with 10 bases that match TRBD1. The V and J ends lost 6 bases and 2 bases, in that order; junction bases with no gene match: 4. The CDR3 totals 16 residues. Germline V gene lookup returns CDR1 MRHNA and CDR2 SNTAGT. CDR3 sequence: CASSSGTGAGANVLTF. For the CDR3, the DNA is TGTGCCAGCAGCTCCGGGACAGGGGCTGGGGCCAACGTCCTGACTTTC.

This clone has a single count. The CDR3 protein is CASSPGARGGFF. CDR3 in DNA: TGTGCCAGCAGCCCCGGGGCCCGCGGTGGGTTCTTC. This chain connects TRBV9 to TRBJ2-1; perhaps D is TRBD1 or TRBD2 (5 bases each). V dropped 4 bases and J dropped 15 bases, with 17 bases sitting between them. The CDR3 is made up of 12 amino acids. CDR1 and CDR2 (germline): SGDLS, YYNGEE.

This clone showed up just a few times. This chain connects TRBV18 to TRBJ2-3, with TRBD2 identical over 14 bases. The ends lost 3 bases at V and 0 bases at J; junction bases unmatched: 5. Germline CDR1 and CDR2: KGHSH and LQKENI. CDR3 length equals 18 residues. CDR3 amino acids: CASSPRLAGGSSTDTQYF. CDR3 in DNA: TGTGCCAGCTCACCTCGACTAGCGGGGGGGTCTAGCACAGATACGCAGTATTTT.

The sample holds a few counts of this clone. This rearrangement joins TRBV19 to TRBJ2-2, with 7 bases fitting TRBD1. J lost 5 bases, V lost 0 bases, and 6 bases had no gene match. The CDR3 sequence is 16 residues long. The germline V gene encodes CDR1 LNHDA and CDR2 SQIVND (reference sequence). CDR3 DNA sequence: TGTGCCAGTAGTATAGAGACAGGGTATTTTACCGGGGAGCTGTTTTTT. This sequence encodes CASSIETGYFTGELFF.

The gene calls are TRBV5-4 and TRBJ2-1; D may be TRBD2 (5 bases). Looked up from germline, CDR1 is SGHNT and CDR2 is YYREEE (reference sequence). The CDR3 contains 15 residues. V dropped 0 bases and J dropped 3 bases, with 10 bases sitting between them. CDR3 amino acids: CASSLVGGYYNEQFF. For the CDR3, the DNA is TGTGCCAGCAGCTTGGTTGGAGGCTACTACAATGAGCAGTTCTTC. The full variable domain, its missing parts supplied by reference TRBV5-4 and TRBJ2-1, is ETGVTQSPTHLIKTRGQQVTLRCSSQSGHNTVSWYQQALGQGPQFIFQYYREEENGRGNFPPRFSGLQFPNYSSELNVNALELDDSALYLCASSLVGGYYNEQFFGPGTRLTVL.

This chain uses TRBV18 with TRBJ2-7, with D perhaps TRBD1 (5 bases). The V end was cut by 1 base, the J end by 2 bases, with 6 bases between. This CDR3 is built from 13 residues. Germline V gene sequence: CDR1 KGHSH, CDR2 LQKENI. In DNA, the CDR3 is TGTGCCAGCTCACCACAGGGGCCCTACGAGCAGTACTTC. Its protein is CASSPQGPYEQYF.

The chain joins TRBV4-2 to TRBJ2-5, with D perhaps given as TRBD1 or TRBD2 (6 bases each). Germline V lookup: CDR1 LGHNA, CDR2 YNFKEQ. Trimming shortened V by 3 bases and J by 4 bases, and 9 bases separated the two germline ends. The CDR3 consists of 13 residues. DNA of the CDR3: TGTGCCAGCAGCCAGGGGGGCGGAGAGACCCAGTACTTC. It specifies CASSQGGGETQYF.

The chain is built from TRBV5-1 and TRBJ2-5, with TRBD1 identical over 8 bases. Trimming at V came to 5 bases and at J to 4 bases, leaving 7 bases not matched to a gene. Germline V gene sequence: CDR1 SGHRS, CDR2 YFSETQ. The CDR3 extends over 14 amino acids. The DNA for the CDR3 is TGCGCCAGCAGTTTCCAGGGGGCTGGAGAGACCCAGTACTTC. Its protein is CASSFQGAGETQYF.

The V and J genes are TRBV13 and TRBJ2-7; D unresolved. In germline, CDR1 is PRHDT, CDR2 FYEKMQ (reference sequence). The CDR3 is made up of 14 amino acids. V lost 1 base to trimming and J lost 0 bases, with 7 bases between them. The CDR3 region has the DNA TGTGCCAGCAGCTTAGTCAGCAGCTCCTACGAGCAGTACTTC. It codes for CASSLVSSSYEQYF.

J is TRBJ2-7 and V is TRBV7-2, with TRBD1 matching 9 bases. Germline trimming cut 1 base from V and 0 bases from J; bases unmatched to any gene: 4. The CDR3 spans 16 residues. Germline V gene sequence: CDR1 SGHTA, CDR2 FQGNSA. The CDR3 loop reads CASSLGSTGGSYEQYF. CDR3 coding DNA: TGTGCCAGCAGCTTAGGGTCGACAGGGGGCTCCTACGAGCAGTACTTC.

The CDR3 region is CASSDLSREGSGNTIYF. CDR3 in DNA: TGTGCCAGCAGTGATCTCTCCAGGGAGGGGTCTGGAAACACCATATATTTT. The rearrangement links TRBV25-1 to TRBJ1-3; D is perhaps TRBD1 (5 bases). CDR1 and CDR2 from the germline V gene are MGHDK and SYGVNS. This CDR3 contains 17 residues. Between the trimmed V and J ends, which lost 3 bases and 1 base, there was a span of 16 bases.

The chain uses TRBV7-6 and TRBJ1-1; no firm D call. Trimming pared 5 bases from V and 6 bases from J, leaving 7 bases between. The CDR3 length is 11 residues. Germline V gives CDR1 SGHVS, CDR2 FNYEAQ. CDR3 nucleotides: TGTGCCAGCAGCCCGAGCCCTGAAGCTTTCTTT. It specifies CASSPSPEAFF.